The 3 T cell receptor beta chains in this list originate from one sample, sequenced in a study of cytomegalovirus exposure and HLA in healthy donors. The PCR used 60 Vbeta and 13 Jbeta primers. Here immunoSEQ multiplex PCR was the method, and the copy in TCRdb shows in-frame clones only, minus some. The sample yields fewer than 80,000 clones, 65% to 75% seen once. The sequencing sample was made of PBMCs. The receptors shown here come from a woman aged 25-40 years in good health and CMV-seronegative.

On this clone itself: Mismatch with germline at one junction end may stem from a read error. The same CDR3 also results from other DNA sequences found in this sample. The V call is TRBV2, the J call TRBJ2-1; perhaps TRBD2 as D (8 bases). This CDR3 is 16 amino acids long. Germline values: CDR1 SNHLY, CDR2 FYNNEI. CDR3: CATDRDSSGNSNEQFF. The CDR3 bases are TGTGCCACCGACAGGGATAGTAGCGGGAACTCGAATGAGCAATTCTTC.

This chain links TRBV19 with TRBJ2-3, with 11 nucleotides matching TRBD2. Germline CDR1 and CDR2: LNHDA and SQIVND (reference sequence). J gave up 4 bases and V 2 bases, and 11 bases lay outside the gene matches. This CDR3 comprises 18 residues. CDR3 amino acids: CASSINLAGGRLADTQYF. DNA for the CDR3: TGTGCCAGTAGTATAAACCTAGCGGGAGGTAGGTTGGCAGATACGCAGTATTTT.

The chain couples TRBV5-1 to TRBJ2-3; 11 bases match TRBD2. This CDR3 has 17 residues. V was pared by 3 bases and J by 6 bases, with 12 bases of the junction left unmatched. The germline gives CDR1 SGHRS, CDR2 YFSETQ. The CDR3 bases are TGCGCCAGCAGCTCTTTCCCCATAGCGGGGGGGTTGGATACGCAGTATTTT. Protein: CASSSFPIAGGLDTQYF.